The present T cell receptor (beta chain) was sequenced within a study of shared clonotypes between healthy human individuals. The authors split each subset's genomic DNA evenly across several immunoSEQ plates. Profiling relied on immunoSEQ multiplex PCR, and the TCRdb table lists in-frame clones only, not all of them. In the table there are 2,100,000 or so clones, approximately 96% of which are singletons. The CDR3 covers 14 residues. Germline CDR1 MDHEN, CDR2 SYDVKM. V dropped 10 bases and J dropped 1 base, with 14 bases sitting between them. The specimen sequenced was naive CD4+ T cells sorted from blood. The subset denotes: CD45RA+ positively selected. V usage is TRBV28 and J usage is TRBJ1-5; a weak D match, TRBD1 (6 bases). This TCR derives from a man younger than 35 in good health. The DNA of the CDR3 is TGTGCCACCTTACAAGGACAGAGCAATCAGCCCCAGCATTTT. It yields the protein CATLQGQSNQPQHF.